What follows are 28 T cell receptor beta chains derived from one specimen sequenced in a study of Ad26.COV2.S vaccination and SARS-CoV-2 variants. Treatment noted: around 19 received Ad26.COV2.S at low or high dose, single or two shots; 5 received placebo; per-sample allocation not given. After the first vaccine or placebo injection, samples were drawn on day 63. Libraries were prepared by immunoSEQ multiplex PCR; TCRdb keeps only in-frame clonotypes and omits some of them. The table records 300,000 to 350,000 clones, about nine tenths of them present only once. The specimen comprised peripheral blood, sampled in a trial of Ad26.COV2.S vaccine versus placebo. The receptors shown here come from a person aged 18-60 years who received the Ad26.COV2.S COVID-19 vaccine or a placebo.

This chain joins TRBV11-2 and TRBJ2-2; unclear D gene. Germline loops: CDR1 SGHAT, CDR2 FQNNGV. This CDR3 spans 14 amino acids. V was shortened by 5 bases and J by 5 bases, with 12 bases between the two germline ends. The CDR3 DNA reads TGTGCCAGCAGCCCTCCCACCCAAACCGGGGAGCTGTTTTTT. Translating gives CASSPPTQTGELFF.

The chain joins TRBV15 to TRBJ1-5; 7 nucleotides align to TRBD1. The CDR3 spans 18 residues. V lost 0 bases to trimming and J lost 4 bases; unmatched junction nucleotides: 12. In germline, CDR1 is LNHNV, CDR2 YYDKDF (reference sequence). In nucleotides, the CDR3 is TGTGCCACCAGCAGAGACCACTACCGGGACAGCAATAATCAGCCCCAGCATTTT. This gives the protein CATSRDHYRDSNNQPQHF.

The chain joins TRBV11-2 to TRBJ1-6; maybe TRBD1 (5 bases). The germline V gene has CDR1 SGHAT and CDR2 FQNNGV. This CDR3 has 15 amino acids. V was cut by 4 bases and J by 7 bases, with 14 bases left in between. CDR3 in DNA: TGTGCCAGCAGCTCCCTAATCAGGGCCAATTCACCCCTCCACTTT. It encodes CASSSLIRANSPLHF. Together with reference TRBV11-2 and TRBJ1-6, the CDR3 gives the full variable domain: EAGVAQSPRYKIIEKRQSVAFWCNPISGHATLYWYQQILGQGPKLLIQFQNNGVVDDSQLPKDRFSAERLKGVDSTLKIQPAKLEDSAVYLCASSSLIRANSPLHFGNGTRLTVT.

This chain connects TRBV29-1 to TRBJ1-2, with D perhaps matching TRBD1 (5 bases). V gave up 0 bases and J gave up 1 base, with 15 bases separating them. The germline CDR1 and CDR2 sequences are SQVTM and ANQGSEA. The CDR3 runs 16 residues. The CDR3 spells CSVEDRDRAYNYGYTF. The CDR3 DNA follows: TGCAGCGTTGAAGACAGGGACCGGGCCTATAACTATGGCTACACCTTC.

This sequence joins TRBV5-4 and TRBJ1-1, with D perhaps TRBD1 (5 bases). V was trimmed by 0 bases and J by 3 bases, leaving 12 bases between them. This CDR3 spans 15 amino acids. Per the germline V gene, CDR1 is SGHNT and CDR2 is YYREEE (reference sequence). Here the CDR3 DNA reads TGTGCCAGCAGCTTGGGGGGGTCTCGGGACACTGAAGCTTTCTTT. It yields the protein CASSLGGSRDTEAFF.

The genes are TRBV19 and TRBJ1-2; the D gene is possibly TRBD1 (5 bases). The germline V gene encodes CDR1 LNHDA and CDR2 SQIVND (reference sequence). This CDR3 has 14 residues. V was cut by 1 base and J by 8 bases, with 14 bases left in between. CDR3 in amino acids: CASSIGSGRSGYTF. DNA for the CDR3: TGTGCCAGTAGTATAGGGTCAGGGCGCAGCGGCTACACCTTC. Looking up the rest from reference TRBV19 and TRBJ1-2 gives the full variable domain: DGGITQSPKYLFRKEGQNVTLSCEQNLNHDAMYWYRQDPGQGLRLIYYSQIVNDFQKGDIAEGYSVSREKKESFPLTVTSAQKNPTAFYLCASSIGSGRSGYTFGSGTRLTVV.

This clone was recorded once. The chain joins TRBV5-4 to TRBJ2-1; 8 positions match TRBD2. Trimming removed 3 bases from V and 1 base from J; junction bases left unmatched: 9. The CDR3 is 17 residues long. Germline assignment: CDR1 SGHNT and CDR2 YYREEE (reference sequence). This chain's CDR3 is CASSSGVAGWSYNEQFF. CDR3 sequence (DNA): TGTGCCAGCAGCTCGGGAGTAGCGGGATGGTCCTACAATGAGCAGTTCTTC.

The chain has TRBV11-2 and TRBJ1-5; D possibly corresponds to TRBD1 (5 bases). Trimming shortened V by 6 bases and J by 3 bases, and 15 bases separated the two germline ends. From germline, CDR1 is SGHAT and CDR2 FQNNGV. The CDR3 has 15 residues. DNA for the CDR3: TGTGCCAGCAGTCGCGGCGGCAGGGCCAATCAGCCCCAGCATTTT. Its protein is CASSRGGRANQPQHF. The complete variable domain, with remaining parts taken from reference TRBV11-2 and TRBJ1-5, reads EAGVAQSPRYKIIEKRQSVAFWCNPISGHATLYWYQQILGQGPKLLIQFQNNGVVDDSQLPKDRFSAERLKGVDSTLKIQPAKLEDSAVYLCASSRGGRANQPQHFGDGTRLSIL.

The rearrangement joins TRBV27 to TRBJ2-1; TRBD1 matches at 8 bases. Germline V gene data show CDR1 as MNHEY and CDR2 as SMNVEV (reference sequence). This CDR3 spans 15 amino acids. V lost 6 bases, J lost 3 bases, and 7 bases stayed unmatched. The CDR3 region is CASSYGQGIYNEQFF. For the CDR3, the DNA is TGTGCCAGCAGCTATGGACAGGGAATCTACAATGAGCAGTTCTTC.

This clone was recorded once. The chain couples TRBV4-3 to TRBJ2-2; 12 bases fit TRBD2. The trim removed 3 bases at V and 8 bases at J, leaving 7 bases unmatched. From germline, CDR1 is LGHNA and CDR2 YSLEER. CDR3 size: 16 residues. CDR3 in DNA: TGCGCCAGCAGCCAGCCTAGCGGGAGGGCCCCGGGGGAGCTGTTTTTT. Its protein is CASSQPSGRAPGELFF.

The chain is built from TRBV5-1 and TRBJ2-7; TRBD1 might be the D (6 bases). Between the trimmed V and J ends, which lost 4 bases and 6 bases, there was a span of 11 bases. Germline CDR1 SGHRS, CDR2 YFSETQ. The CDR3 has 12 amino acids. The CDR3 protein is CASSPQGLEQYF. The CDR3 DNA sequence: TGCGCCAGCAGCCCACAGGGCCTCGAGCAGTACTTC.

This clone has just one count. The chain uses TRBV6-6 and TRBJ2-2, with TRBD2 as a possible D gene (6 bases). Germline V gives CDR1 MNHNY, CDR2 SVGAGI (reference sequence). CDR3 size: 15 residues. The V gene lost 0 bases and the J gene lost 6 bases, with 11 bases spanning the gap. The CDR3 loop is CASSYSEGWAGELFF. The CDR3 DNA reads TGTGCCAGCAGTTACTCGGAGGGGTGGGCCGGGGAGCTGTTTTTT.

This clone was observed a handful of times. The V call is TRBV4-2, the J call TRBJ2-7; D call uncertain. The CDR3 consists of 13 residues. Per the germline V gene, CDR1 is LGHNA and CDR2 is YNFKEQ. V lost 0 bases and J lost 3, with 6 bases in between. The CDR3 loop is CASSQDGDYEQYF. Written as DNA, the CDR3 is TGTGCCAGCAGCCAAGATGGGGACTACGAGCAGTACTTC.

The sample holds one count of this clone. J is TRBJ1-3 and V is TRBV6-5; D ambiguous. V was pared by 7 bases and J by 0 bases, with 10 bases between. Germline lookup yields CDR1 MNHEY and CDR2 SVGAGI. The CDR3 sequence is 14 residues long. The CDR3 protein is CASNQENSGNTIYF. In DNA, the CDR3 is TGTGCCAGCAATCAAGAAAACTCTGGAAACACCATATATTTT.

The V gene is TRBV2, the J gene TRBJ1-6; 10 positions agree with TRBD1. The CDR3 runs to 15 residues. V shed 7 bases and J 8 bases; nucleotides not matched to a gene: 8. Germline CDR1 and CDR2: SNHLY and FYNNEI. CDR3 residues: CASNRDRGSDSPLHF. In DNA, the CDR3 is TGTGCCAGCAATAGGGACAGGGGTAGTGATTCACCCCTCCACTTT.

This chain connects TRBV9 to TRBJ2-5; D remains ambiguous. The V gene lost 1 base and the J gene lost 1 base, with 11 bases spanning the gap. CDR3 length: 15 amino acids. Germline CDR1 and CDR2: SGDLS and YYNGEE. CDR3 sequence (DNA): TGTGCCAGCAGCGTAAGTGCCGTCGTCCAAGAGACCCAGTACTTC. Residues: CASSVSAVVQETQYF.

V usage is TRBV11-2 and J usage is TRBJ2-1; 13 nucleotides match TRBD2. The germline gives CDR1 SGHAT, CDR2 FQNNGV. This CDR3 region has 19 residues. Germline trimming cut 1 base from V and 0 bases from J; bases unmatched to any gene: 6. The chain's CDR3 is CASSLAGLAGLSSYNEQFF. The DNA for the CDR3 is TGTGCCAGCAGCTTAGCGGGACTAGCGGGGTTAAGCTCCTACAATGAGCAGTTCTTC.

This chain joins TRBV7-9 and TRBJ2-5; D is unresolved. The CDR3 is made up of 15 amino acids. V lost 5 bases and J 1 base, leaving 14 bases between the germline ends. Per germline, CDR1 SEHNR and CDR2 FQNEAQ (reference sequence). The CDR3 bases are TGTGCCAGCAGCCCCGACCGAAAAGTCCAAGAGACCCAGTACTTC. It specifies CASSPDRKVQETQYF.

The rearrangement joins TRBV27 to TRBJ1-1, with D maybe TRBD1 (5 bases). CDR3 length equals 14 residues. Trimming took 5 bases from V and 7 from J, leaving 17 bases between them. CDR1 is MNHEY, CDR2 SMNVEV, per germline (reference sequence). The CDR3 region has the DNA TGTGCCAGCAGTCCGGGACGGGCTAGCCTTGAAGCTTTCTTT. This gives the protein CASSPGRASLEAFF.

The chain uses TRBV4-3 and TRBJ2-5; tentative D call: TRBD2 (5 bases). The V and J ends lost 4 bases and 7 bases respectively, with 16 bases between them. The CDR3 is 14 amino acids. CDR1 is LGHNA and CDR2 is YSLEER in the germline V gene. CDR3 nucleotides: TGCGCCAGCAGCCTAGGGAGCACGGCTGGGACCCAGTACTTC. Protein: CASSLGSTAGTQYF.

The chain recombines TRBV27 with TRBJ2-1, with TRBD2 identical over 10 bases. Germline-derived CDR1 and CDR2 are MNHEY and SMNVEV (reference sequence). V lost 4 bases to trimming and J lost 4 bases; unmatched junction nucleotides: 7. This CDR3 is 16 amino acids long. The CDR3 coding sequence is TGTGCCAGCAGTTCCCTGCTAGCGGGGGCGTACAATGAGCAGTTCTTC. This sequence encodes CASSSLLAGAYNEQFF.

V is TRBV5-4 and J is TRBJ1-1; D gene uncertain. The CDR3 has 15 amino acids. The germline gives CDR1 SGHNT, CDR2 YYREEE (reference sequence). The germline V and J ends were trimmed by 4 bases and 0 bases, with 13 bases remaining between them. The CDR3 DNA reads TGTGCCAGCAGCCCGGAACTACTCATGAACACTGAAGCTTTCTTT. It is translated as CASSPELLMNTEAFF.

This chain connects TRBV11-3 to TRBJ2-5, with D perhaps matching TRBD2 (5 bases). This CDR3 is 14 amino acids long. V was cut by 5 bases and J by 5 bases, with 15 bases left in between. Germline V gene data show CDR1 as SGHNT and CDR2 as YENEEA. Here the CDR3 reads CASSPPGSGETQYF. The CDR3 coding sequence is TGTGCCAGCAGCCCCCCCGGTTCGGGGGAGACCCAGTACTTC. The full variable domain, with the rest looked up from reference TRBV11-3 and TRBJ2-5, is EAGVVQSPRYKIIEKKQPVAFWCNPISGHNTLYWYLQNLGQGPELLIRYENEEAVDDSQLPKDRFSAERLKGVDSTLKIQPAELGDSAVYLCASSPPGSGETQYFGPGTRLLVL.

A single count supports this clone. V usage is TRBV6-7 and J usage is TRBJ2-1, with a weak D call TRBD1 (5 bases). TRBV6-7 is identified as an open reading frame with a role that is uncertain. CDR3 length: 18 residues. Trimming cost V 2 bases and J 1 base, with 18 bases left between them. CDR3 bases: TGTGCCAGCAGTTACAGACAGACCGACAGTAGATCCTACAATGAGCAGTTCTTC. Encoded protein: CASSYRQTDSRSYNEQFF.

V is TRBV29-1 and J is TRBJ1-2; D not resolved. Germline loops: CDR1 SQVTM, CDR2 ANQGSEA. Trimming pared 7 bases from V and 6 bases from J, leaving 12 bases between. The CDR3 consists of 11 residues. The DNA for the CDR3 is TGCAGCGCTCCCGGGCTGGATGGCTACACCTTC. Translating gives CSAPGLDGYTF.

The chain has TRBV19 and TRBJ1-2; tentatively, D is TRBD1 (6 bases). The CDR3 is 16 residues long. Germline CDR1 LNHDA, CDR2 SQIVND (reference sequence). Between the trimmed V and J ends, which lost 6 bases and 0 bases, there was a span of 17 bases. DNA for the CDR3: TGTGCCAGTAGACTAGAGGGGGACACCCCTAACTATGGCTACACCTTC. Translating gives CASRLEGDTPNYGYTF.

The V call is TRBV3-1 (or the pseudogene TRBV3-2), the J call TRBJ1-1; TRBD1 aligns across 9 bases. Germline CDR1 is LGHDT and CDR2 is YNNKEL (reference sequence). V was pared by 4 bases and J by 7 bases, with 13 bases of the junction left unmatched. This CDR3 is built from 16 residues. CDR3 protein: CASSRAGTGFIGEAFF. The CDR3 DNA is TGTGCCAGCAGCCGCGCCGGGACAGGGTTTATTGGTGAAGCTTTCTTT.

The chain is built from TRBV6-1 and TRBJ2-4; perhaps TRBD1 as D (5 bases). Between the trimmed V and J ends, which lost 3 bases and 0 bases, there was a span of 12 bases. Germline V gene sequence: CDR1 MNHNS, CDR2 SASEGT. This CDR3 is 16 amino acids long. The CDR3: CASSEAGNLAKNIQYF. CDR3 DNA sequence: TGTGCCAGCAGTGAGGCAGGGAACCTAGCCAAAAACATTCAGTACTTC.